The 23 T cell receptor beta chains given below trace back to one sample, sequenced in a study of blood T cell repertoires in COVID-19. Only in-frame clones appear in the TCRdb table, and some are missing; sequencing was by immunoSEQ multiplex PCR. The sample holds about 68,000 clones; about 87% are singletons and the top ten take roughly 2.4%. Sequenced sample: peripheral blood. The receptors here all came from a human donor in a cohort sampled during active COVID-19.

The chain couples TRBV24-1 to TRBJ2-7; unclear D gene. Trimming removed 9 bases from V and 5 bases from J, with 13 bases in between. CDR1 is KGHDR, CDR2 SFDVKD, per germline. The CDR3 consists of 12 residues. The CDR3 region is CATSTGSHEQYF. The CDR3 DNA reads as TGTGCCACCTCCACCGGGTCCCACGAGCAGTACTTC.

The chain uses TRBV7-2 and TRBJ1-3; D uncertain. This CDR3 has 17 amino acids. The germline CDR1 and CDR2 sequences are SGHTA and FQGNSA. Deletions cut 2 bases from V and 5 bases from J, with 19 bases between. The CDR3 coding sequence is TGTGCCAGCAGCTTATTAGGCGCGGCCCCTCGGAGAAACACCATATATTTT. Residues: CASSLLGAAPRRNTIYF.

This clone appeared a few times. The rearrangement uses TRBV5-1 and TRBJ2-1, with TRBD2 matching over 9 bases. Germline assignment: CDR1 SGHRS and CDR2 YFSETQ. The V gene end was trimmed by 4 bases and the J gene end by 10 bases; junction bases not matched to a gene: 3. The CDR3 runs 12 residues. The CDR3 is CASSTTSGEQFF. The CDR3 DNA is TGCGCCAGCAGCACAACTAGCGGGGAGCAGTTCTTC.

The gene calls are TRBV30 and TRBJ2-2; TRBD2 might be the D (6 bases). The CDR3 covers 15 residues. Germline assignment: CDR1 GTSNPN and CDR2 SVGIG (reference sequence). Trimming cost V 3 bases and J 6 bases, with 17 bases left between them. CDR3 coding DNA: TGTGCCTGGAGCGGGCGGGGCGAATGGGCCGGGGAGCTGTTTTTT. Protein sequence: CAWSGRGEWAGELFF.

V is TRBV10-3 and J is TRBJ2-3, with D tentatively TRBD1 (5 bases). Germline assignment: CDR1 ENHRY and CDR2 SYGVKD. V dropped 3 bases and J dropped 0 bases, with 7 bases sitting between them. This CDR3 is 14 amino acids long. CDR3 sequence (DNA): TGTGCCATCAGTGATAGGGGTAGCACAGATACGCAGTATTTT. As protein: CAISDRGSTDTQYF.

The J gene is TRBJ2-3, the V gene TRBV5-8; 9 bases line up with TRBD2. J gave up 4 bases and V 7 bases, and 7 bases lay outside the gene matches. CDR1 is SGHTS, CDR2 YDEGEE, per germline. The CDR3 sequence is 14 residues long. CDR3 nucleotides: TGTGCCAGCGCGGGCGGGAGGGCAGCAGATACGCAGTATTTT. Translating it yields CASAGGRAADTQYF.

This clone was seen only a few times. J is TRBJ1-2 and V is TRBV2, with 12 bases aligning to TRBD1. V gave up 5 bases and J gave up 8 bases; unmatched junction bases: 12. Germline V lookup: CDR1 SNHLY, CDR2 FYNNEI. This CDR3 has 16 residues. The CDR3 sequence: CASSQTGTGGAYGYTF. CDR3 nucleotides: TGTGCCAGCAGTCAGACCGGGACAGGGGGCGCTTACGGCTACACCTTC.

The chain combines TRBV3-1 (or the pseudogene TRBV3-2) with TRBJ2-1, with 7 bases identical to TRBD2. The CDR3 is 16 residues long. The germline gives CDR1 LGHDT, CDR2 YNNKEL (reference sequence). V was clipped by 0 bases and J by 2 bases; unmatched bases: 4. The CDR3 region is CASSQDVGGAYNEQFF. In DNA form, the CDR3 reads TGTGCCAGCAGCCAAGATGTGGGGGGGGCCTACAATGAGCAGTTCTTC.

V is TRBV9 and J is TRBJ1-1; 9 bases fit TRBD1. The CDR3 runs to 12 residues. CDR1 and CDR2 from the germline V gene are SGDLS and YYNGEE. Unmatched junction bases numbered 3, after V lost 4 bases and J lost 8 bases. As DNA, the CDR3 is TGTGCCAGCAGCTCCGGGACAGGGGAAGCTTTCTTT. Translation: CASSSGTGEAFF.

This chain connects TRBV3-1 (or the pseudogene TRBV3-2) to TRBJ2-7; D might be TRBD1 (7 bases). Germline CDR1 LGHDT, CDR2 YNNKEL (reference sequence). The V end was cut by 0 bases, the J end by 3 bases, with 12 bases between. The CDR3 has 15 residues. The CDR3 sequence: CASSQDQGGRYEQYF. DNA of the CDR3: TGTGCCAGCAGCCAAGATCAGGGGGGCCGCTACGAGCAGTACTTC.

J is TRBJ2-1 and V is TRBV24-1, with 7 bases identical to TRBD1. Trimming at V came to 2 bases and at J to 8 bases, leaving 8 bases not matched to a gene. This CDR3 region has 15 residues. From germline, CDR1 is KGHDR and CDR2 SFDVKD. The CDR3 loop is CATSDSRTGGHEQFF. The CDR3 bases are TGTGCCACCAGTGATTCAAGGACAGGCGGGCATGAGCAGTTCTTC.

The chain combines TRBV6-2 or TRBV6-3 with TRBJ1-2; D not resolved. V lost 2 bases and J lost 0, with 10 bases in between. This CDR3 region has 15 residues. Germline V gene data show CDR1 as MNHEY and CDR2 as SVGEGT. CDR3 coding DNA: TGTGCCAGCAGTTACAGGCAGCGCGCTAACTATGGCTACACCTTC. Translated: CASSYRQRANYGYTF.

The CDR3 DNA reads as TGTGCCAGCACCCAAGGAAGGGCGGGTGAGCAGTTCTTC. This sequence encodes CASTQGRAGEQFF. The chain joins TRBV28 to TRBJ2-1; possibly TRBD2 for D (5 bases). Looked up from germline, CDR1 is MDHEN and CDR2 is SYDVKM. This CDR3 region has 13 residues. Trimming shortened V by 7 bases and J by 9 bases, and 16 bases separated the two germline ends.

The chain links TRBV13 to TRBJ1-2; D not resolved. Trimming stripped 8 bases from V and 4 bases from J, with 23 bases between. The CDR3 is made up of 16 amino acids. The germline V gene has CDR1 PRHDT and CDR2 FYEKMQ (reference sequence). The CDR3 region is CASGRGLTGFSYGYTF. The CDR3 nucleotides are TGTGCCAGCGGGAGAGGGTTAACCGGGTTTAGCTATGGCTACACCTTC.

The V call is TRBV18, the J call TRBJ1-4, with 7 bases fitting TRBD1. There are 17 residues in the CDR3. The V segment lost 6 bases and the J segment 4 bases; nucleotides outside the gene matches: 14. CDR1 KGHSH and CDR2 LQKENI come from the germline V gene. For the CDR3, the DNA is TGTGCCAGCTCGCGAACAACTCAGGGGGAGAGTAATGAAAAACTGTTTTTT. Translation: CASSRTTQGESNEKLFF.

V and J are TRBV27 and TRBJ1-2, with D possibly being TRBD1 (5 bases). CDR1 and CDR2 (germline): MNHEY, SMNVEV (reference sequence). The CDR3 spans 15 residues. V was pared by 7 bases and J by 8 bases, with 23 bases between. In DNA, the CDR3 is TGTGCCAGCACCCTAAAGGGTGGGGGGATGAAGGGCTACACCTTC. This sequence encodes CASTLKGGGMKGYTF.

The chain carries TRBV2 and TRBJ1-5, with TRBD1 matching over 9 bases. Unmatched junction bases numbered 10, after V lost 6 bases and J lost 10 bases. This CDR3 has 14 amino acids. From germline, CDR1 is SNHLY and CDR2 FYNNEI. Here the CDR3 reads CASREGTGWTPQHF. In nucleotides, the CDR3 is TGTGCCAGCAGGGAGGGGACAGGGTGGACCCCCCAGCATTTT.

The genes are TRBV5-1 and TRBJ2-7, with 11 bases identical to TRBD1. The CDR3 sequence is 13 residues long. Losses at the gene ends were 7 bases for V and 5 bases for J; bases not matched to a gene: 5. The germline V gene encodes CDR1 SGHRS and CDR2 YFSETQ. CDR3 sequence (DNA): TGCGCCAGCCGGACAGGGGGCGGGGACGAGCAGTACTTC. Residues: CASRTGGGDEQYF.

This sequence joins TRBV5-1 and TRBJ2-5; 8 nucleotides agree with TRBD1. The CDR3 contains 15 residues. After removal of 3 bases from V and 6 bases from J, the junction contained 10 bases not matched to a gene. Germline CDR1 and CDR2: SGHRS and YFSETQ. The CDR3 DNA is TGCGCCAGCAGCTCCGGACAGGGAACGCGAAAGACCCAGTACTTC. Its translation: CASSSGQGTRKTQYF.

The gene calls are TRBV5-1 and TRBJ1-1, with no clear D. Germline V lookup: CDR1 SGHRS, CDR2 YFSETQ. The CDR3 length is 13 residues. The germline V and J ends were trimmed by 4 bases and 7 bases, with 14 bases remaining between them. DNA for the CDR3: TGCGCCAGCAGCCTGGCCTGGCAAATTGAAGCTTTCTTT. Translating gives CASSLAWQIEAFF.

V usage is TRBV5-1 and J usage is TRBJ2-7, with 10 bases fitting TRBD2. Losses at the gene ends were 0 bases for V and 1 base for J; bases not matched to a gene: 7. The CDR3 is 17 amino acids. Germline assignment: CDR1 SGHRS and CDR2 YFSETQ. CDR3 DNA: TGCGCCAGCAGCTTGGCACCCCTAGCGGGAGTATCCTACGAGCAGTACTTC. Its translation: CASSLAPLAGVSYEQYF.

The V gene is TRBV7-9, the J gene TRBJ2-3; D not certain. The CDR3 has 16 amino acids. V gave up 1 base and J gave up 6 bases, with 17 bases separating them. Germline V gene data show CDR1 as SEHNR and CDR2 as FQNEAQ (reference sequence). The CDR3 nucleotides are TGTGCCAGCAGCTTAGGCGTAGGAGAATTCCCCGATACGCAGTATTTT. It translates to CASSLGVGEFPDTQYF.

This clone has just a few counts. This sequence joins TRBV29-1 and TRBJ1-1; the D gene is possibly TRBD1 (6 bases). This CDR3 region has 14 residues. Deletions cut 3 bases from V and 0 bases from J, with 11 bases between. Germline V gene lookup returns CDR1 SQVTM and CDR2 ANQGSEA. The CDR3 protein is CSVDRGQLNTEAFF. DNA of the CDR3: TGCAGCGTTGACCGCGGACAGCTGAACACTGAAGCTTTCTTT.